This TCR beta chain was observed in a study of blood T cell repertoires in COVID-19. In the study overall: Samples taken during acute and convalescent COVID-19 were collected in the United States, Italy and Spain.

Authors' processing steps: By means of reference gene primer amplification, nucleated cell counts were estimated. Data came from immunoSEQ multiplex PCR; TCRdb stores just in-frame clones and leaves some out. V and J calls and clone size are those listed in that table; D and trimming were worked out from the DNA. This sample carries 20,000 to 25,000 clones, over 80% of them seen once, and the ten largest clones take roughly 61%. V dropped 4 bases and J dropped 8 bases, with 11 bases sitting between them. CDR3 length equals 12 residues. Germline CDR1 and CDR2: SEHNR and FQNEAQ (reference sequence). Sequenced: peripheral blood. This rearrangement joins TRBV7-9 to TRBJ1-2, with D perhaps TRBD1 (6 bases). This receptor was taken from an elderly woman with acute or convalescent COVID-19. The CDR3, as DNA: TGTGCCAGCAGCTCCAACAGGGAAGGCTACACCTTC. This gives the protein CASSSNREGYTF.